The present T cell receptor (beta chain) was sequenced within a study of blood T cell repertoires in COVID-19. Across the whole study: Sources were T cells, B-cell-depleted T cells, or PBMCs; the material itself was cDNA or gDNA.

Losses at the gene ends were 1 base for V and 5 bases for J; bases not matched to a gene: 12. Germline V CDR1 and CDR2: LGHDT, YNNKEL (reference sequence). This CDR3 spans 18 amino acids. Seattle patients were enrolled during active infection and followed longitudinally. In the source study's methods: Estimation of nucleated cell counts was performed using reference gene primer amplification. Method: immunoSEQ multiplex PCR; TCRdb's copy keeps in-frame clones and lacks some. V, J and clone size are taken as reported in that table, and D and trimming were inferred from the DNA itself. The data hold 60,000 to 70,000 clones, with around 88% observed a single time.

V gene TRBV3-1 (or the pseudogene TRBV3-2) combines with J gene TRBJ2-5, with TRBD2 matching over 11 bases. The receptor was derived from a man aged 35 to 55 with COVID-19, enrolled during active disease. Material for sequencing was peripheral blood. CDR3 residues: CASSQVSASGGPWETQYF. The CDR3 coding sequence is TGTGCCAGCAGCCAAGTTTCGGCTAGCGGGGGGCCGTGGGAGACCCAGTACTTC.